This TCR beta chain was recovered during a study of blood T cell repertoires in COVID-19. Study-level information: COVID-19 samples, acute and convalescent, were from the United States, Italy and Spain.

Sequenced by immunoSEQ multiplex PCR; TCRdb stores in-frame clones only, minus some. The table shows 650,000 to 800,000 clones, with 80% to 90% occurring only once. V lost 0 bases, J lost 0 bases, and 12 bases lay in between. The germline gives CDR1 SGHRS, CDR2 YFSETQ. The length of the CDR3 is 16 residues. This clone has just one count. The chain joins TRBV5-1 to TRBJ1-1, with D possibly TRBD1 on 5 matching bases. This TCR came from a woman aged 18-30 years with acute or convalescent COVID-19. The sequencing input was peripheral blood. The CDR3 sequence: CASSLVGGGMNTEAFF. In nucleotides, the CDR3 is TGCGCCAGCAGCTTGGTAGGCGGGGGAATGAACACTGAAGCTTTCTTT.